This TCR beta chain was documented in a study of regulatory T cells in long-lasting Graves disease. Study-level background: Graves' patients who were just diagnosed had used antithyroid drugs for under 3 months. Overall study findings and caveats: Whereas new patients shared some 990 public clonotypes, persistent patients shared more, at approximately 2,500.

With respect to this clonotype: Its antigen is unidentified.

With iRepertoire HTBI primers and Arm-PCR of CDR3 regions, TCR beta libraries were built. TCRdb re-called the multiplex PCR reads through MiXCR, storing one row per CDR3 protein. The data hold 500,000 or so distinct CDR3 sequences, with 14% observed a single time. The J segment lost 4 bases and the V segment lost 3 bases, leaving 15 bases of the junction unmatched. Looked up from germline, CDR1 is MDHEN and CDR2 is SYDVKM. CDR3 size: 19 residues. Indicated time point: newly diagnosed GD, antithyroid drugs for less than 3 months. TCR sequences were obtained from RNA taken from PBMCs. This sample also belongs to another study, concerning T cells in Graves' hyperthyroidism and ophthalmopathy. This second report adds: HTBI primers were the set used in a first-round RT-PCR of the TCR CDR3.

The J gene is TRBJ1-3, the V gene TRBV28; 10 bases line up with TRBD1. This receptor was obtained from a woman aged 50 to 60 with Graves disease. Specimen: peripheral blood mononuclear cells (PBMCs), collected at new diagnosis, from a patient treated with antithyroid drugs. Written as DNA, the CDR3 is TGTGCCAGCAGTTTCCTTGGGGGGACAGGGGCCCTCGGAGGAAACACCATATATTTT. Protein: CASSFLGGTGALGGNTIYF. Using reference TRBV28 and TRBJ1-3 for the parts outside the CDR3, the full variable domain is DVKVTQSSRYLVKRTGEKVFLECVQDMDHENMFWYRQDPGLGLRLIYFSYDVKMKEKGDIPEGYSVSREKKERFSLILESASTNQTSMYLCASSFLGGTGALGGNTIYFGEGSWLTVV.